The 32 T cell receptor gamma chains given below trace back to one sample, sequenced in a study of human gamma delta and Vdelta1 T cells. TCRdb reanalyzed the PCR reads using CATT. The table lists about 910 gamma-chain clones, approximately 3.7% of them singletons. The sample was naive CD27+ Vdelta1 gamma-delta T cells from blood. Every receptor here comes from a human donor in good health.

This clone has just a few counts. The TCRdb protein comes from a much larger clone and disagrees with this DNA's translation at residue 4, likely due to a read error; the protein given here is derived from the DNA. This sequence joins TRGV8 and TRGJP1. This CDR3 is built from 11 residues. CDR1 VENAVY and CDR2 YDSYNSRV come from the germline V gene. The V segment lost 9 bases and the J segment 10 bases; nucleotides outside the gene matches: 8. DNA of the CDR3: TGTGCCACCCGGGGGAATTGGTTCAAGATATTT. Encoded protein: CATRGNWFKIF.

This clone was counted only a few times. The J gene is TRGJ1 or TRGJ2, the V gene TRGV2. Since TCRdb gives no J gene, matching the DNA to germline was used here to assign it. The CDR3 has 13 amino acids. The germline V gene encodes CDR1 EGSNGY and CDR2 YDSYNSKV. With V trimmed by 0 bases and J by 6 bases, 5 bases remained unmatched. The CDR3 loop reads CATWDGQVYKKLF. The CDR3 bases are TGTGCCACCTGGGACGGGCAGGTTTATAAGAAACTCTTT.

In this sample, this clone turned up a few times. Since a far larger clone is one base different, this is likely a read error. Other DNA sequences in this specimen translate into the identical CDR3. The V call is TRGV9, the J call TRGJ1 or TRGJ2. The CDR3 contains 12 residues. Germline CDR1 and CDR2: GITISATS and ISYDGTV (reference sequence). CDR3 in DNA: TGTGCCCTGTGGGCAAATTATTATAAGAAACTCTTT. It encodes CALWANYYKKLF.

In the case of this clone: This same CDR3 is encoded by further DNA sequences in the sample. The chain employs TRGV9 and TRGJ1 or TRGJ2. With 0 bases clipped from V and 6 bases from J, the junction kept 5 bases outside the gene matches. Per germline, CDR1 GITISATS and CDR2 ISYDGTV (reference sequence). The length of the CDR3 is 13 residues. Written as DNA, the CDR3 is TGTGCCTTGTGGGAGGTGTTGTCTTATAAGAAACTCTTT. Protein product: CALWEVLSYKKLF.

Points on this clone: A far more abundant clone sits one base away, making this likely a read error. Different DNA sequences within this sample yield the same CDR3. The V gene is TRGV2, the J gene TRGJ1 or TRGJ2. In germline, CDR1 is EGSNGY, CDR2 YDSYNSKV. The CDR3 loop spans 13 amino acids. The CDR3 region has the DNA TGTGCCACCTGGGACGTGGGAGGTTATAAGAAACTATTT. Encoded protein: CATWDVGGYKKLF.

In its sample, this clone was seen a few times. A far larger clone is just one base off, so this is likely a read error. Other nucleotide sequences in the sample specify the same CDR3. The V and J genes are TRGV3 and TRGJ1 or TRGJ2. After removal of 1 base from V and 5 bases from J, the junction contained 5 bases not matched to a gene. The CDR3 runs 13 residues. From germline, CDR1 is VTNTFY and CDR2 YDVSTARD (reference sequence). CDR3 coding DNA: TGTGCCACCTGGGACAGACATCATTATAAGAAACTCTTT. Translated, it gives CATWDRHHYKKLF.

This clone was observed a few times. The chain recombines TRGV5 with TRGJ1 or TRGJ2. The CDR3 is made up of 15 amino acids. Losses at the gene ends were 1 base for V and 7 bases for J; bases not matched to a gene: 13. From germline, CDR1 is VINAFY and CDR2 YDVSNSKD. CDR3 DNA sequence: TGTGCCACCTGGGACAGACTAAGGCGGCAGTATAAGAAACTCTTT. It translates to CATWDRLRRQYKKLF.

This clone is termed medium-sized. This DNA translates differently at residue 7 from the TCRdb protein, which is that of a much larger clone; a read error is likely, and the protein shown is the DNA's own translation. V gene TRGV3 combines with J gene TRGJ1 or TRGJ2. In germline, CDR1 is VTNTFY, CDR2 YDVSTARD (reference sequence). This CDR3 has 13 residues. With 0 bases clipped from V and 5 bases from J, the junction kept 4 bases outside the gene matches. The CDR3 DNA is TGTGCCACCTGGGACAGGGATCATTATAAGAAACTCTTT. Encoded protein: CATWDRDHYKKLF.

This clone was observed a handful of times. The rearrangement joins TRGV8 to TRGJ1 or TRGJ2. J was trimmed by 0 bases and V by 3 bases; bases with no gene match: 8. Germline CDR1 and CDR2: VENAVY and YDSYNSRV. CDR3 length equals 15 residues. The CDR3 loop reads CATWDQKQNYYKKLF. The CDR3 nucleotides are TGTGCCACCTGGGATCAGAAACAGAATTATTATAAGAAACTCTTT.

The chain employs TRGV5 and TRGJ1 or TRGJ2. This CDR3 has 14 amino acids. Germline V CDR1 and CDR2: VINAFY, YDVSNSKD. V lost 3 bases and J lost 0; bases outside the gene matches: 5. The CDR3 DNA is TGTGCCACCTGGGACGGGAAGAATTATTATAAGAAACTCTTT. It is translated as CATWDGKNYYKKLF.

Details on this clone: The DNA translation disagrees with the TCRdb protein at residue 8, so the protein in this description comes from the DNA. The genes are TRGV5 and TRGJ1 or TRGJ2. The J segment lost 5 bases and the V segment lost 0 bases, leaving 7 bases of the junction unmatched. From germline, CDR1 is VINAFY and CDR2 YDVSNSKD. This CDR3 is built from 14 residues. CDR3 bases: TGTGCCACCTGGGACAGGGGGGGGAATTATAAGAAACTCTTT. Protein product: CATWDRGGNYKKLF.

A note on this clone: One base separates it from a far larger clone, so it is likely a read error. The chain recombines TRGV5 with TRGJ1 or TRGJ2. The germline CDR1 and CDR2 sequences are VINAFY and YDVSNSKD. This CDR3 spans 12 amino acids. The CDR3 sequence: CATWDRPFEKLF. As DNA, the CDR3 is TGTGCCACATGGGACAGGCCGTTCGAGAAACTCTTT.

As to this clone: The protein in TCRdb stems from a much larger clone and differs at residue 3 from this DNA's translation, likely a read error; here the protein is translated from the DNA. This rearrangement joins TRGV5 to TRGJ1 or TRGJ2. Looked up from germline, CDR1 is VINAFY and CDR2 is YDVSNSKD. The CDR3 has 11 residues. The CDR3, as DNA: TGTGCCGCCTGGGACAGGTTTAAGAAACTCTTT. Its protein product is CAAWDRFKKLF.

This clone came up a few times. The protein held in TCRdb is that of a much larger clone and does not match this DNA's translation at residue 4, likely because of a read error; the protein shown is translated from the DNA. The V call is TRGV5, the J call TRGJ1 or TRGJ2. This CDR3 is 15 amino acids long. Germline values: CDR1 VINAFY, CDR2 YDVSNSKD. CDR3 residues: CATGDRRGPGYKKLF. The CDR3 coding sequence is TGTGCCACCGGGGACAGGCGGGGACCTGGCTATAAGAAACTCTTT.

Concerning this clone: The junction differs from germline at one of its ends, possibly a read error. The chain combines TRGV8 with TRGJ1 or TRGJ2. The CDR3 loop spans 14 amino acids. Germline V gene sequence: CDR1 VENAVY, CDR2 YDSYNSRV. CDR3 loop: CATWDSENYYKKIF. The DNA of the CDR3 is TGTGCCACCTGGGATAGTGAGAATTATTATAAGAAAATATTT.

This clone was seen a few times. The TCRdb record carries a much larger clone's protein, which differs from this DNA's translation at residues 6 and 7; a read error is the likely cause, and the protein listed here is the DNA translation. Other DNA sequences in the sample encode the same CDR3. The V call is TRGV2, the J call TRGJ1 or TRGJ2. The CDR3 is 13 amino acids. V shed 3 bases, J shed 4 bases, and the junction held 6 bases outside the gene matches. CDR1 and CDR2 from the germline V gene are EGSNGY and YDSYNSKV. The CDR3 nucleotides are TGTGCCACCTGGGACTGGGCCTATTATAAGAAACTCTTT. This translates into CATWDWAYYKKLF.

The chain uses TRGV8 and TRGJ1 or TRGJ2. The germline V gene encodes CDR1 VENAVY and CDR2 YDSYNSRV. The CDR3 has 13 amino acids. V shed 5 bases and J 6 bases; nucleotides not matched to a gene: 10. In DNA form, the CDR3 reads TGTGCCACCTGGGCCCGTTCGTTTTATAAGAAACTCTTT. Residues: CATWARSFYKKLF.

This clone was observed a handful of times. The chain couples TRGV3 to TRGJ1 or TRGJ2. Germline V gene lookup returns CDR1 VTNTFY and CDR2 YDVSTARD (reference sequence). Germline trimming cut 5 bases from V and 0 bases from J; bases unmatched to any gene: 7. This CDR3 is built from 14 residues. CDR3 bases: TGTGCCACCTGGGGCAGCCTGAATTATTATAAGAAACTCTTT. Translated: CATWGSLNYYKKLF.

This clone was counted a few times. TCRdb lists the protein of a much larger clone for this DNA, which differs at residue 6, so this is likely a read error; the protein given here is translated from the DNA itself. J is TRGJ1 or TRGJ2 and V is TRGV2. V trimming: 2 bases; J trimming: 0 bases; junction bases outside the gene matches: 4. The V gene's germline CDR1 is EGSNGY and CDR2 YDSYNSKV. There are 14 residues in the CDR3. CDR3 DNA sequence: TGTGCCACCTGGGACGCAGAGAATTATTATAAGAAACTCTTT. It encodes CATWDAENYYKKLF.

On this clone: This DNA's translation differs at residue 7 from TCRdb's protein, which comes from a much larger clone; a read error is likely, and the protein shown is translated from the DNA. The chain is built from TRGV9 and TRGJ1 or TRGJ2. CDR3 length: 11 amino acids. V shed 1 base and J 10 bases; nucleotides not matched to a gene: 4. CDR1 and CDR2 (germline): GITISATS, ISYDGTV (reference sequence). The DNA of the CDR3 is TGTGCCTTGTGGGAGGTTGACAAGAAACTCTTT. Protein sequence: CALWEVDKKLF.

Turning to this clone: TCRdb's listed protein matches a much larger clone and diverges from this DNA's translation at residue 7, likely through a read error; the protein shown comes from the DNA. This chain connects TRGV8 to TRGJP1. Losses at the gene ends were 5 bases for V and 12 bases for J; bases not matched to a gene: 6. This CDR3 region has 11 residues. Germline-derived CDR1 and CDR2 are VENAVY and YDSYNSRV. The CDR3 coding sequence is TGTGCCACCTGGGGGAATGGGTTCAAGATATTT. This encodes CATWGNGFKIF.

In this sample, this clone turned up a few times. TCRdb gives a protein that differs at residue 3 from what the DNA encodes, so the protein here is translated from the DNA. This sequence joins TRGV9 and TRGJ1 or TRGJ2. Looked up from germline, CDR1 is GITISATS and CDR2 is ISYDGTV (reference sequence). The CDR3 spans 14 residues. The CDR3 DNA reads TGTGCCTGGTGGGAGAAGGTTGGGAGGTATAAGAAACTCTTT. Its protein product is CAWWEKVGRYKKLF.

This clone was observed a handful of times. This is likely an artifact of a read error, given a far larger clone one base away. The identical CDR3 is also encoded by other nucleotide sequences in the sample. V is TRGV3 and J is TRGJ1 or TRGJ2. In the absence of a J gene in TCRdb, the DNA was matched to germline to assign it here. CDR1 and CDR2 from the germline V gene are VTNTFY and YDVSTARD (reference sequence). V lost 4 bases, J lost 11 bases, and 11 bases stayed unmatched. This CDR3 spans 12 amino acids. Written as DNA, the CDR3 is TGTGCCACCTGGGATAGGCCGTTCGAGAAACTCTTT. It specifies CATWDRPFEKLF.

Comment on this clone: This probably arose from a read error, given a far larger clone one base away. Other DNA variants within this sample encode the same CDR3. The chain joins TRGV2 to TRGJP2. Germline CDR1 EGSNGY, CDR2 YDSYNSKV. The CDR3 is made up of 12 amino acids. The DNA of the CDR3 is TGTGCCACCTGGAGAAGTGATTGGATCAAAACGTTT. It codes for CATWRSDWIKTF.

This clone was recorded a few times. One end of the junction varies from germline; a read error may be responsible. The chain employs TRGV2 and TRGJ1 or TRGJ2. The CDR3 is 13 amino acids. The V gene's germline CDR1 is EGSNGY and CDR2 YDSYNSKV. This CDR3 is CATWYGAYYKKLF. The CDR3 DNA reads TGTGCCACCTGGTACGGGGCGTATTATAAGAAACTCTTT.

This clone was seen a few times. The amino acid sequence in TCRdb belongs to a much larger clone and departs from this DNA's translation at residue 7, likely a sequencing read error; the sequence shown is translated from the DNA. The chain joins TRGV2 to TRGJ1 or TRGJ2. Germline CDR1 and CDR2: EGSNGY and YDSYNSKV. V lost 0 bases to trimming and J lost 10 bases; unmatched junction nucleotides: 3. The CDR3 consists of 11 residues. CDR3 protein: CATWDGTKKLF. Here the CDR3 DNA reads TGTGCCACCTGGGACGGGACAAAGAAACTCTTT.

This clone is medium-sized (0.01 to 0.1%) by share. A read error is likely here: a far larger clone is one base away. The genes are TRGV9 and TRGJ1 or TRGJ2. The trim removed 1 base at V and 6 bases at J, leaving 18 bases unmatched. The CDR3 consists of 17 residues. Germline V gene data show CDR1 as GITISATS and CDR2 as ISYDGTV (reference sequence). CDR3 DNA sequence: TGTGCCTTGTGGGAGGTCGATACACAAGAGGTTTCTTATAAGAAACTCTTT. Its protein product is CALWEVDTQEVSYKKLF.

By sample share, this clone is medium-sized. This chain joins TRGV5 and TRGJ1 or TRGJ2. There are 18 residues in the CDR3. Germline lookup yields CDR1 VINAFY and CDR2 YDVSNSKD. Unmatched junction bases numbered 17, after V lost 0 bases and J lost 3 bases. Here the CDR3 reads CATWDRPKPRNLYYKKLF. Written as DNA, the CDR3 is TGTGCCACCTGGGACAGGCCGAAGCCCCGAAACCTTTATTATAAGAAACTCTTT.

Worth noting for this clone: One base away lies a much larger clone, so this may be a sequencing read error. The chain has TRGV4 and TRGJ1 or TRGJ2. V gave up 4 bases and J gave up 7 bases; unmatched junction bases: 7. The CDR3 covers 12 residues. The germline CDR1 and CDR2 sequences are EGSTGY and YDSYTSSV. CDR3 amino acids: CATWDGRYKKLF. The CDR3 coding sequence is TGTGCCACCTGGGACGGGCGCTATAAGAAACTCTTT.

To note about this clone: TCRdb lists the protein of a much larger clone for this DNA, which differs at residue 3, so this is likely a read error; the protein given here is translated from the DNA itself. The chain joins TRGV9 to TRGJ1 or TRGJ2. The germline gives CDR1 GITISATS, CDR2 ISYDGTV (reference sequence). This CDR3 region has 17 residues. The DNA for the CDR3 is TGTGCCGTGTGGGAGGTCGATACACAAGAGTTTTCTTATAAGAAACTCTTT. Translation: CAVWEVDTQEFSYKKLF.

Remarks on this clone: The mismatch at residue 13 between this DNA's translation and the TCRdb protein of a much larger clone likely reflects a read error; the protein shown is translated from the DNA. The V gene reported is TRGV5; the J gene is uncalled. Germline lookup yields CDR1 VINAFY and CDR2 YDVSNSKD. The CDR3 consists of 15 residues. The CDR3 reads CATWDRRGPGYKTLF. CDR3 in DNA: TGTGCCACCTGGGACAGGCGGGGACCTGGCTATAAGACACTCTTT.

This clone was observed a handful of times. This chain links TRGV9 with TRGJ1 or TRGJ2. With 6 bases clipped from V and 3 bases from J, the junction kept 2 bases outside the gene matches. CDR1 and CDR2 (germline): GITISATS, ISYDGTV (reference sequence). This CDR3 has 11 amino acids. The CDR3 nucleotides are TGTGCCTTGTGGATTTATTATAAGAAACTCTTT. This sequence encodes CALWIYYKKLF.